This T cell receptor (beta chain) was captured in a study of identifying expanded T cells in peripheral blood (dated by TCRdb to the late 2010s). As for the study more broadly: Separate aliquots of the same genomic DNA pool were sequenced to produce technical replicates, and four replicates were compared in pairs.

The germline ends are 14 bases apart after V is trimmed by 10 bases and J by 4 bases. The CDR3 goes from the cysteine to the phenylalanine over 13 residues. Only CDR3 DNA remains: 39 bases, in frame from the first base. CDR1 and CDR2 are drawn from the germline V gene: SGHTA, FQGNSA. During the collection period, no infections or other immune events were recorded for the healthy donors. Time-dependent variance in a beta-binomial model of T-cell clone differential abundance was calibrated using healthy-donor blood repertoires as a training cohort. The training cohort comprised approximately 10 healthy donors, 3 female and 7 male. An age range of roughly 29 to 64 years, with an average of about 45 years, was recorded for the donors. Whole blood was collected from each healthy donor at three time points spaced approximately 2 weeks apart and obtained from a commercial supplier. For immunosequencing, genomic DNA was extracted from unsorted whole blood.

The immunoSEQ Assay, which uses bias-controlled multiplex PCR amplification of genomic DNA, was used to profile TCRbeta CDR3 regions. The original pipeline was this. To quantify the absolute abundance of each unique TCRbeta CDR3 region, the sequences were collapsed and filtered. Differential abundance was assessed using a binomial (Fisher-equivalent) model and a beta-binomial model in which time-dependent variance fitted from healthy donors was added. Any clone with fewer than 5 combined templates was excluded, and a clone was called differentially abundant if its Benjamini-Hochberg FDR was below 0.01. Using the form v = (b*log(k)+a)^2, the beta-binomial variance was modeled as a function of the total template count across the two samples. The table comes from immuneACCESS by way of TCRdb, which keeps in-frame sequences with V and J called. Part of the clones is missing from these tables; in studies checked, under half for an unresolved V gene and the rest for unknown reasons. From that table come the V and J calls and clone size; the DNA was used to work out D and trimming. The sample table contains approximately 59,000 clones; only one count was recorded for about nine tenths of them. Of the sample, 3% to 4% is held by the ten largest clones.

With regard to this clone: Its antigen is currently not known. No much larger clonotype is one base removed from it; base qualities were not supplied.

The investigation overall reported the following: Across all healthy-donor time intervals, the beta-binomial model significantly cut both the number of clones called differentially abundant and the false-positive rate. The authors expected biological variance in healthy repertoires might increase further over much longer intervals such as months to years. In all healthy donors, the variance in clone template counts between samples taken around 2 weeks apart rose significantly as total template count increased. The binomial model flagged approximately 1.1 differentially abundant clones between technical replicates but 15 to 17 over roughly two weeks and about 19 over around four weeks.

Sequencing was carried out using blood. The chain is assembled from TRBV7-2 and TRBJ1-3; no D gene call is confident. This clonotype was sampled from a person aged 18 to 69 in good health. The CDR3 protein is CATAPGQGNTIYF. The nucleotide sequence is TGTGCCACCGCCCCGGGTCAGGGAAACACCATATATTTT.